This TCR beta chain was sequenced in a study of technical replicates of blood from a handful of donors. TCRdb keeps only in-frame clones here, not all; method: immunoSEQ multiplex PCR. The sample carries 80,000 to 95,000 clones, 96% recorded once. This clone was observed a single time. The CDR3 has 15 residues. V gave up 5 bases and J gave up 4 bases; unmatched junction bases: 7. Germline V gene sequence: CDR1 SGDLS, CDR2 YYNGEE. This chain uses TRBV9 with TRBJ2-1; 9 positions agree with TRBD1. The sample taken for sequencing was T cells isolated from PBMCs. This TCR was sampled from a human donor in good health. The CDR3 is CASSVSGTGYNEQFF. Here the CDR3 DNA reads TGTGCCAGCAGTGTATCCGGGACAGGGTACAATGAGCAGTTCTTC. Based on the CDR3 plus reference TRBV9 and TRBJ2-1, the full variable domain is DSGVTQTPKHLITATGQRVTLRCSPRSGDLSVYWYQQSLDQGLQFLIQYYNGEERAKGNILERFSAQQFPDLHSELNLSSLELGDSALYFCASSVSGTGYNEQFFGPGTRLTVL.